A selection of T cell receptor beta chains follows, all from one sample in a study of blood T cell repertoires in COVID-19. Generated by immunoSEQ multiplex PCR, the TCRdb table keeps only in-frame clones and is missing some. The data hold under 100,000 clones, with about nine tenths observed a single time. Sequencing input: peripheral blood. The receptors here all came from a man in his fifties with acute or convalescent COVID-19. Both conserved end residues are part of each CDR3. Fields, in order: D gene, clone size, V gene, J gene, CDR3 protein, CDR3 DNA. D genes are given only for firm matches. Clone size is not always given. Where it is, it says once, few, many or a class for expanded clones.

d_gene: TRBD2
abundance: NA
v_gene: TRBV6-1
j_gene: TRBJ2-1
CDR3aa: CASSEPDLAGLYNEQFF
CDR3nt: TGTGCCAGCAGTGAGCCGGATCTAGCGGGTCTCTACAATGAGCAGTTCTTC

d_gene: TRBD1
abundance: NA
v_gene: TRBV30
j_gene: TRBJ1-4
CDR3aa: CAWSVNRGNEKLFF
CDR3nt: TGTGCCTGGAGTGTTAACAGGGGGAATGAAAAACTGTTTTTT

d_gene: TRBD2
abundance: NA
v_gene: TRBV12-5
j_gene: TRBJ2-1
CDR3aa: CASGLGTSGRSEQFF
CDR3nt: TGTGCTAGTGGTTTGGGGACTAGCGGGAGGTCTGAGCAGTTCTTC

d_gene: NA
abundance: NA
v_gene: TRBV11-2
j_gene: TRBJ1-1
CDR3aa: CASSLDDSEAFF
CDR3nt: TGTGCCAGCAGCTTAGATGACTCCGAAGCTTTCTTT

d_gene: NA
abundance: once
v_gene: TRBV4-1
j_gene: TRBJ1-1
CDR3aa: CASSQIPADRNTEAFF
CDR3nt: TGCGCCAGCAGCCAGATCCCGGCGGACAGGAACACTGAAGCTTTCTTT

d_gene: NA
abundance: NA
v_gene: TRBV29-1
j_gene: TRBJ1-4
CDR3aa: CSANGATNEKLFF
CDR3nt: TGCAGCGCGAACGGGGCAACTAATGAAAAACTGTTTTTT

d_gene: TRBD2
abundance: NA
v_gene: TRBV9
j_gene: TRBJ2-2
CDR3aa: CASSVLTSGSRQNTGELFF
CDR3nt: TGTGCCAGCAGCGTCCTGACTAGCGGGAGCCGTCAGAACACCGGGGAGCTGTTTTTT

d_gene: TRBD1
abundance: NA
v_gene: TRBV5-4
j_gene: TRBJ1-6
CDR3aa: CATRQGAYSPLHF
CDR3nt: TGTGCCACCAGACAGGGGGCGTATTCACCCCTCCACTTT

d_gene: TRBD1
abundance: NA
v_gene: TRBV15
j_gene: TRBJ1-2
CDR3aa: CATSRGTGVYGGYTF
CDR3nt: TGTGCCACCAGCAGGGGTACAGGGGTTTACGGCGGCTACACCTTC

d_gene: NA
abundance: once
v_gene: TRBV11-3
j_gene: TRBJ2-2
CDR3aa: CASSALQGNTGELFF
CDR3nt: TGTGCCAGCAGCGCACTGCAGGGGAACACCGGGGAGCTGTTTTTT